This T cell receptor beta chain comes out of a study of PD-1 blockade in classical Hodgkin lymphoma. In regard to this clone: Antigen specificity is unknown.

General observations from the study: Newly diagnosed patients reportedly had lower baseline TCR diversity than healthy donors.

The CDR3 consists of 15 residues. Trimming at V came to 5 bases and at J to 2 bases, leaving 9 bases not matched to a gene. CDR1 is SGHRS, CDR2 YFSETQ, per germline. Autologous stem cell transplantation was followed by relapse in every patient, and brentuximab vedotin exposure varied. Some clones are missing from TCRdb's copy, which holds only in-frame ones; the method was immunoSEQ multiplex PCR. Altogether 90,000 to 120,000 clones are present, nearly 90% being singletons, with the ten largest covering 15% to 20%. The sample was peripheral blood mononuclear cells (PBMCs), taken before the second cycle of nivolumab. The clonotype comes from a human donor with classical Hodgkin lymphoma. The chain has TRBV5-1 and TRBJ1-1; 7 bases agree with TRBD1. The CDR3 loop reads CASRGRGTDNTEAFF. DNA for the CDR3: TGCGCCAGCAGGGGTAGGGGGACAGATAACACTGAAGCTTTCTTT.